These 27 T cell receptor beta chains were sequenced from one sample in a study of cytomegalovirus exposure and HLA in healthy donors. TCRdb's copy holds only in-frame clones and misses some; the assay was immunoSEQ multiplex PCR. Here the sample spans some 64,000 clones, approximately 97% being singletons. The sample consisted of PBMCs. These TCRs come from a woman aged 18-29 years in good health and CMV-seropositive.

The gene calls are TRBV15 and TRBJ1-3, with 8 bases matching TRBD1. Germline CDR1 and CDR2: LNHNV and YYDKDF (reference sequence). V was clipped by 0 bases and J by 4 bases; unmatched bases: 8. CDR3 length: 17 residues. CDR3 sequence: CATSRDLGQGNGNTIYF. DNA for the CDR3: TGTGCCACCAGCAGAGATCTAGGACAGGGCAACGGAAACACCATATATTTT.

This clone appeared a single time. The rearrangement links TRBV10-3 to TRBJ2-7; TRBD2 matches at 11 bases. CDR3 length equals 15 residues. Germline V CDR1 and CDR2: ENHRY, SYGVKD. Trimming took 8 bases from V and 6 from J; bases not matched to a gene: 12. The CDR3 protein is CAIRTEGLAGGEQYF. The CDR3 bases are TGTGCCATCCGGACAGAAGGGCTAGCGGGAGGCGAGCAGTACTTC.

The chain employs TRBV5-8 and TRBJ2-7, with D tentatively TRBD1 (5 bases). V gave up 4 bases and J gave up 3 bases, with 14 bases separating them. There are 14 residues in the CDR3. Looked up from germline, CDR1 is SGHTS and CDR2 is YDEGEE. The CDR3 reads CASSKPGPGYEQYF. The DNA of the CDR3 is TGTGCCAGCAGCAAGCCAGGGCCAGGCTACGAGCAGTACTTC.

The chain uses TRBV6-6 and TRBJ2-7, with D maybe TRBD1 (6 bases). The V gene's germline CDR1 is MNHNY and CDR2 SVGAGI (reference sequence). The V end lost 3 bases, the J end lost 2 bases, and 11 bases lay between the germline ends. The CDR3 has 14 amino acids. CDR3 region: CASSYLEGAYEQYF. The DNA for the CDR3 is TGTGCCAGCAGTTATTTAGAGGGGGCCTACGAGCAGTACTTC.

The rearrangement uses TRBV6-1 and TRBJ2-3; D is perhaps TRBD2 (5 bases). This CDR3 has 16 residues. Germline-derived CDR1 and CDR2 are MNHNS and SASEGT. The ends were cut back, 1 base at V and 0 bases at J, with 11 bases in the middle. The CDR3 loop is CASSEDLTRSTDTQYF. The CDR3 nucleotides read TGTGCCAGCAGTGAAGACCTAACTAGAAGCACAGATACGCAGTATTTT.

The gene calls are TRBV14 and TRBJ2-6; 7 bases line up with TRBD1. V lost 2 bases to trimming and J lost 0 bases; unmatched junction nucleotides: 4. The CDR3 runs to 17 residues. The germline CDR1 and CDR2 sequences are SGHDN and FVKESK. CDR3 in amino acids: CASSQRTGLSGANVLTF. The CDR3 DNA reads TGTGCCAGCAGCCAAAGGACAGGTCTCTCTGGGGCCAACGTCCTGACTTTC.

This clone was found once. The rearrangement joins TRBV29-1 to TRBJ1-2; D is possibly TRBD1 (6 bases). Trimming stripped 4 bases from V and 4 bases from J, with 16 bases between. The CDR3 has 14 amino acids. CDR1 and CDR2 (germline): SQVTM, ANQGSEA. In DNA form, the CDR3 reads TGCAGCGTTGGGGGGCGGGCTGGGGCCTATGGCTACACCTTC. The encoded protein is CSVGGRAGAYGYTF.

The gene calls are TRBV28 and TRBJ1-2, with 9 bases lining up with TRBD1. Germline CDR1 MDHEN, CDR2 SYDVKM. V dropped 5 bases and J dropped 1; count of bases not matched to a gene: 5. The CDR3 length is 15 residues. CDR3 amino acids: CASSNRDRVNYGYTF. CDR3 nucleotides: TGTGCCAGCAGTAACCGGGACAGGGTTAACTATGGCTACACCTTC.

CDR3 in amino acids: CASTQGHVGSAQHF. The CDR3 DNA is TGTGCCAGCACGCAGGGCCACGTGGGATCGGCCCAGCATTTT. The chain is built from TRBV6-1 and TRBJ1-5, with a possible D match to TRBD1 (5 bases). The CDR3 sequence is 14 residues long. The V end lost 7 bases, the J end lost 11 bases, and 21 bases lay between the germline ends. Per germline, CDR1 MNHNS and CDR2 SASEGT.

This sequence joins TRBV28 and TRBJ1-1, with D uncertain. Germline V CDR1 and CDR2: MDHEN, SYDVKM. Deletions cut 1 base from V and 0 bases from J, with 12 bases between. The CDR3 covers 16 residues. CDR3 sequence (DNA): TGTGCCAGCAGTTTATCGGGAGGCCGGCTGAACACTGAAGCTTTCTTT. It specifies CASSLSGGRLNTEAFF.

This rearrangement joins TRBV27 to TRBJ2-6; D ambiguous. The length of the CDR3 is 21 residues. Germline V gene sequence: CDR1 MNHEY, CDR2 SMNVEV (reference sequence). The V end lost 4 bases, the J end lost 1 base, and 26 bases lay between the germline ends. In nucleotides, the CDR3 is TGTGCCAGCAGTTCGACGGATCATCCTGTAGACAAAACATCTGGGGCCAACGTCCTGACTTTC. This codes for CASSSTDHPVDKTSGANVLTF. Looking up the rest from reference TRBV27 and TRBJ2-6 gives the full variable domain: EAQVTQNPRYLITVTGKKLTVTCSQNMNHEYMSWYRQDPGLGLRQIYYSMNVEVTDKGDVPEGYKVSRKEKRNFPLILESPSPNQTSLYFCASSSTDHPVDKTSGANVLTFGAGSRLTVL.

The genes are TRBV7-8 and TRBJ1-4; 7 bases match TRBD1. Unmatched junction bases numbered 10, after V lost 5 bases and J lost 4 bases. The CDR3 length is 16 residues. The germline V gene encodes CDR1 SGHVS and CDR2 FQNEAQ. The CDR3 DNA reads TGTGCCAGCAGCACCGGACAGGCCCGAAATAATGAAAAACTGTTTTTT. It encodes CASSTGQARNNEKLFF.

This chain uses TRBV28 with TRBJ2-7; the D gene is possibly TRBD1 (6 bases). The CDR3 totals 15 residues. V was cut by 4 bases and J by 3 bases, with 16 bases left in between. Germline CDR1 reads MDHEN; CDR2 reads SYDVKM. The CDR3 bases are TGTGCCAGCAGTTACCTACAGGGAAGTGGCTACGAGCAGTACTTC. Amino acids: CASSYLQGSGYEQYF.

V gene TRBV7-9 combines with J gene TRBJ2-6; 10 bases line up with TRBD2. CDR1 SEHNR and CDR2 FQNEAQ come from the germline V gene (reference sequence). The V and J ends lost 4 bases and 1 base, in that order; junction bases with no gene match: 4. The CDR3 is 17 residues long. The CDR3 is CASSSQGLASGANVLTF. The CDR3 region has the DNA TGTGCCAGCAGCTCCCAGGGACTAGCGTCTGGGGCCAACGTCCTGACTTTC.

This chain links TRBV7-2 with TRBJ1-5, with 7 bases lining up with TRBD1. The trim removed 5 bases at V and 2 bases at J, leaving 15 bases unmatched. CDR1 is SGHTA and CDR2 is FQGNSA in the germline V gene. The CDR3 totals 18 residues. The CDR3 is CASSPTQGFLGGNQPQHF. The DNA for the CDR3 is TGTGCCAGCAGCCCTACACAGGGGTTTCTCGGGGGCAATCAGCCCCAGCATTTT.

The chain couples TRBV28 to TRBJ2-1; perhaps TRBD1 as D (5 bases). The CDR3 extends over 16 amino acids. Per the germline V gene, CDR1 is MDHEN and CDR2 is SYDVKM. Trimming stripped 2 bases from V and 5 bases from J, with 16 bases between. As DNA, the CDR3 is TGTGCCAGCAGTTTACTCAGGGCTTTGGTTAACAATGAGCAGTTCTTC. Its translation: CASSLLRALVNNEQFF. The entire variable domain, with the rest obtained from reference TRBV28 and TRBJ2-1, is as follows: DVKVTQSSRYLVKRTGEKVFLECVQDMDHENMFWYRQDPGLGLRLIYFSYDVKMKEKGDIPEGYSVSREKKERFSLILESASTNQTSMYLCASSLLRALVNNEQFFGPGTRLTVL.

In nucleotides, the CDR3 is TGTGCCAGCTCACCACGTCCGGCAGGGGAAAACACCATATATTTT. The encoded protein is CASSPRPAGENTIYF. This chain links TRBV18 with TRBJ1-3, with D possibly TRBD1 on 6 matching bases. This CDR3 is built from 15 residues. Germline lookup yields CDR1 KGHSH and CDR2 LQKENI. The ends were cut back, 1 base at V and 6 bases at J, with 13 bases in the middle.

The rearrangement uses TRBV6-1 and TRBJ1-1; perhaps TRBD1 as D (6 bases). CDR3 length: 14 amino acids. The V end lost 4 bases, the J end lost 5 bases, and 14 bases lay between the germline ends. Germline V gives CDR1 MNHNS, CDR2 SASEGT. The CDR3 loop reads CASSATGIGTEAFF. CDR3 bases: TGTGCCAGCAGTGCTACAGGGATCGGAACTGAAGCTTTCTTT.

The rearrangement uses TRBV29-1 and TRBJ1-2, with 10 bases lining up with TRBD1. V lost 2 bases and J lost 4; bases outside the gene matches: 13. CDR1 and CDR2 (germline): SQVTM, ANQGSEA. The CDR3 is 17 residues long. CDR3 in DNA: TGCAGCGTTGAATACCCGGGACAGGGGAAGCAAGGCTATGGCTACACCTTC. Protein sequence: CSVEYPGQGKQGYGYTF.

The gene calls are TRBV7-6 and TRBJ2-7; TRBD2 agrees at 7 bases. The CDR3 extends over 16 amino acids. V lost 5 bases and J lost 5; bases outside the gene matches: 15. Germline V gene sequence: CDR1 SGHVS, CDR2 FNYEAQ. The CDR3 sequence: CASSQPPAGERDEQYF. DNA for the CDR3: TGTGCCAGCAGCCAACCCCCCGCGGGAGAGAGGGACGAGCAGTACTTC.

The chain carries TRBV27 and TRBJ2-5; D is unclear. The V gene lost 0 bases and the J gene lost 3 bases, with 11 bases spanning the gap. CDR1 and CDR2 from the germline V gene are MNHEY and SMNVEV (reference sequence). This CDR3 is built from 15 residues. The CDR3 DNA follows: TGTGCCAGCAGTTTATCAAGACACTCCGAAGAGACCCAGTACTTC. Amino acids: CASSLSRHSEETQYF.

The chain has TRBV6-1 and TRBJ2-7, with 8 bases lining up with TRBD2. Germline V gene lookup returns CDR1 MNHNS and CDR2 SASEGT. CDR3 length: 14 residues. The J segment lost 5 bases and the V segment lost 8 bases, leaving 11 bases of the junction unmatched. The CDR3 sequence: CASVSRGGRNEQYF. The DNA for the CDR3 is TGTGCCAGCGTTAGTCGGGGGGGGCGGAACGAGCAGTACTTC.

The rearrangement links TRBV11-2 to TRBJ2-7; 7 bases are a match to TRBD2. Trimming at V came to 5 bases and at J to 0 bases, leaving 7 bases not matched to a gene. This CDR3 comprises 15 residues. Germline values: CDR1 SGHAT, CDR2 FQNNGV. The CDR3 region has the DNA TGTGCCAGCAGCAAGGAGCGGGGTCGCTCCTACGAGCAGTACTTC. Translated, it gives CASSKERGRSYEQYF.

The J gene is TRBJ2-7, the V gene TRBV7-2; 7 positions agree with TRBD2. V shed 4 bases, J shed 5 bases, and the junction held 2 bases outside the gene matches. The CDR3 is 12 residues long. Germline V gene sequence: CDR1 SGHTA, CDR2 FQGNSA. DNA for the CDR3: TGTGCCAGCAGCTGGGGAGGGAACGAGCAGTACTTC. Its translation: CASSWGGNEQYF.

The chain couples TRBV15 to TRBJ1-1; tentatively, D is TRBD1 (5 bases). Germline CDR1 and CDR2: LNHNV and YYDKDF (reference sequence). The CDR3 has 14 amino acids. Trimming stripped 0 bases from V and 7 bases from J, with 12 bases between. CDR3 region: CATSRDRGSNEAFF. Written as DNA, the CDR3 is TGTGCCACCAGCAGAGATCGGGGGAGCAATGAAGCTTTCTTT.

The chain couples TRBV18 to TRBJ2-5, with D tentatively TRBD1 (5 bases). This CDR3 is built from 14 residues. Deletions cut 0 bases from V and 7 bases from J, with 12 bases between. Per germline, CDR1 KGHSH and CDR2 LQKENI. CDR3 nucleotides: TGTGCCAGCTCACCACCAGGGGCCCAGGGGACCCAGTACTTC. Amino acids: CASSPPGAQGTQYF.

V usage is TRBV5-1 and J usage is TRBJ1-5; 9 bases are a match to TRBD1. The CDR3 sequence is 15 residues long. Trimming took 5 bases from V and 4 from J; bases not matched to a gene: 7. Germline V CDR1 and CDR2: SGHRS, YFSETQ. The DNA for the CDR3 is TGCGCCAGCAGATTTGGGACAGGGCTTAATCAGCCCCAGCATTTT. The encoded protein is CASRFGTGLNQPQHF.